One and the same sample provided the 6 T cell receptor beta chains below, sequenced in a study of yellow fever vaccine responses in identical twins. Using its own MiXCR run on the RT-PCR reads, TCRdb lists one record per CDR3 protein. The sample has about 34,000 distinct CDR3 sequences, roughly three fifths seen once. The sample here was T cells from blood (PBMCs), unsorted or a sorted subset (not recorded which), taken before or after yellow fever vaccination (not recorded which). These receptors originate from a woman younger than 30 who received the yellow fever vaccine.

This clonotype was picked up a small number of times. This chain uses TRBV29-1 with TRBJ1-4; D is perhaps TRBD1 (5 bases). V lost 6 bases, J lost 7 bases, and 9 bases lay in between. The CDR3 is 11 amino acids. Germline V gene data show CDR1 as SQVTM and CDR2 as ANQGSEA. This CDR3 reads CSVDSGEKLFF. The CDR3 region has the DNA TGCAGCGTAGACAGTGGTGAAAAACTGTTTTTT.

The genes are TRBV7-6 and TRBJ2-1, with a possible D match to TRBD2 (6 bases). The CDR3 runs 15 residues. Germline CDR1 and CDR2: SGHVS and FNYEAQ. V dropped 0 bases and J dropped 1 base, with 7 bases sitting between them. The CDR3 region is CASSLATSSYNEQFF. In nucleotides, the CDR3 is TGTGCCAGCAGCTTAGCGACTAGTTCCTACAATGAGCAGTTCTTC. The full variable domain, its missing parts supplied by reference TRBV7-6 and TRBJ2-1, is GAGVSQSPRYKVTKRGQDVALRCDPISGHVSLYWYRQALGQGPEFLTYFNYEAQQDKSGLPNDRFSAERPEGSISTLTIQRTEQRDSAMYRCASSLATSSYNEQFFGPGTRLTVL.

This clonotype occurred once. The chain links TRBV20-1 to TRBJ2-1, with 11 positions matching TRBD2. The CDR3 is made up of 14 amino acids. Germline CDR1 DFQATT, CDR2 SNEGSKA (reference sequence). The ends lost 3 bases at V and 7 bases at J; junction bases unmatched: 5. DNA for the CDR3: TGCAGTGCTAGCGGCCTAGCGGGGGGAAATGAGCAGTTCTTC. It is translated as CSASGLAGGNEQFF.

The gene calls are TRBV5-1 and TRBJ2-5, with D tentatively TRBD2 (5 bases). CDR1 is SGHRS and CDR2 is YFSETQ in the germline V gene. This CDR3 has 15 amino acids. Trimming stripped 0 bases from V and 5 bases from J, with 14 bases between. CDR3 sequence reads: CASSLAVGREETQYF. The CDR3 DNA reads as TGCGCCAGCAGCTTGGCCGTAGGGAGAGAGGAGACCCAGTACTTC.

V is TRBV5-5 and J is TRBJ1-4; 9 positions agree with TRBD1. Trimming removed 2 bases from V and 5 bases from J; junction bases left unmatched: 4. This CDR3 is built from 15 residues. CDR1 is SGHKS, CDR2 YYEKEE, per germline (reference sequence). In DNA form, the CDR3 reads TGTGCCAGCAGCTTTCCCGGGACAGGGAATGAAAAACTGTTTTTT. Protein product: CASSFPGTGNEKLFF.

The V and J genes are TRBV29-1 and TRBJ2-1, with a tentative D call TRBD1 (5 bases). Germline assignment: CDR1 SQVTM and CDR2 ANQGSEA. CDR3 length: 15 residues. V lost 5 bases and J lost 6, with 20 bases in between. The CDR3 region is CSVTGDSNSPNEQFF. CDR3 bases: TGCAGCGTTACCGGAGACAGCAATAGCCCCAATGAGCAGTTCTTC.